These T cell receptor beta chains were read from a single sample in a study of T-cell memory formation after mild COVID-19. One entry per CDR3 protein, called by TCRdb with MiXCR from the 5' RACE reads. The sample lists 300,000 to 350,000 distinct CDR3 sequences; roughly a fifth were seen once. Specimen: PBMCs or a T cell subset sorted from them (not recorded which). These receptors came from a man aged 18 to 29 who had mild COVID-19 (a few samples of this study predate the infection). Cell type and time point are not known. Both conserved end residues are part of each CDR3. The order of the fields is D gene, V gene, J gene, clone size, CDR3 DNA, CDR3 protein. A D gene is named only where the DNA matches it firmly. Some rows mark clone size as missing; the rest say once, few, many or name a class of expanded clone.

D gene: NA
V gene: TRBV7-2
J gene: TRBJ1-1
clone size: many
CDR3 DNA: TGTGCCAGCAGCTTAGACCCGGTAATGAACACTGAAGCTTTCTTT
CDR3 protein: CASSLDPVMNTEAFF

D gene: NA
V gene: TRBV6-6
J gene: TRBJ1-2
clone size: NA
CDR3 DNA: TGTGCCACGGGGGGTGGCGCGCAAGGCTACACCTTC
CDR3 protein: CATGGGAQGYTF

D gene: NA
V gene: TRBV20-1
J gene: TRBJ1-2
clone size: NA
CDR3 DNA: TGCAGTGCTAGAGATGAGGCCTTCCGGGGCTACACCTTC
CDR3 protein: CSARDEAFRGYTF

D gene: NA
V gene: TRBV5-1
J gene: TRBJ2-3
clone size: few
CDR3 DNA: TGCGCCAGCAGCTTCGGGGCCCCTGCAGGGGATACGCAGTATTTT
CDR3 protein: CASSFGAPAGDTQYF

D gene: NA
V gene: TRBV12-3/TRBV12-4
J gene: TRBJ2-2
clone size: few
CDR3 DNA: TGTGCCAGCAGTTTAGTTCTGTGGGGGGAGCTGTTTTTT
CDR3 protein: CASSLVLWGELFF

D gene: NA
V gene: TRBV4-2
J gene: TRBJ2-7
clone size: NA
CDR3 DNA: TGTGCCAGCAGCCCAGCGGGCGCGGGAACCTACGAGCAGTACTTC
CDR3 protein: CASSPAGAGTYEQYF

D gene: NA
V gene: TRBV13
J gene: TRBJ2-7
clone size: NA
CDR3 DNA: TGTGCCAGCAGCTTGGGAAAAGGGACCTACGAGCAGTACTTC
CDR3 protein: CASSLGKGTYEQYF

D gene: TRBD2
V gene: TRBV7-9
J gene: TRBJ2-3
clone size: NA
CDR3 DNA: TGTGCCAGCTGGACTAGCGGGGGGAAGAAGGGCACAGATACGCAGTATTTT
CDR3 protein: CASWTSGGKKGTDTQYF

D gene: NA
V gene: TRBV20-1
J gene: TRBJ2-1
clone size: NA
CDR3 DNA: TGCAGTGCCTCGACAGTAACCTACAATGAGCAGTTCTTC
CDR3 protein: CSASTVTYNEQFF

D gene: NA
V gene: TRBV12-3/TRBV12-4
J gene: TRBJ1-2
clone size: NA
CDR3 DNA: TGTGCCAGCGTGGGGTCTGGTTGGGGCGGCTACACCTTC
CDR3 protein: CASVGSGWGGYTF

D gene: TRBD2
V gene: TRBV7-6
J gene: TRBJ2-5
clone size: many
CDR3 DNA: TGTGCCAGCAGCTTAGCCTCTAGCGGGGGGCCGAAGCAAGAGACCCAGTACTTC
CDR3 protein: CASSLASSGGPKQETQYF

D gene: NA
V gene: TRBV4-3
J gene: TRBJ2-5
clone size: many
CDR3 DNA: TGCGCCAGCAGCCAGGGCCCCGGGGCAGGGCAAGAGACCCAGTACTTC
CDR3 protein: CASSQGPGAGQETQYF

D gene: TRBD1
V gene: TRBV4-3
J gene: TRBJ1-5
clone size: NA
CDR3 DNA: TGCGCCAGCAGCCCAACAGGGGCCCACAATCAGCCCCAGCATTTT
CDR3 protein: CASSPTGAHNQPQHF

D gene: NA
V gene: TRBV7-9
J gene: TRBJ1-1
clone size: NA
CDR3 DNA: TGTGCCAGCAGCTTAGGCGTTCTTTTGGGGGAGGGAAGGACTGAAGCTTTCTTT
CDR3 protein: CASSLGVLLGEGRTEAFF

D gene: NA
V gene: TRBV23-1
J gene: TRBJ1-5
clone size: NA
CDR3 DNA: TGCGCCAGCAGTCAAGTGCCAGTCATTAGCAATCAGCCCCAGCATTTT
CDR3 protein: CASSQVPVISNQPQHF

D gene: TRBD1
V gene: TRBV5-1
J gene: TRBJ2-3
clone size: few
CDR3 DNA: TGCGCCAGCAGCGAACAGGGGTCAGATACGCAGTATTTT
CDR3 protein: CASSEQGSDTQYF

D gene: NA
V gene: TRBV6-1
J gene: TRBJ2-1
clone size: few
CDR3 DNA: TGTGCCAGCAGTGAATGGGCCAATGAGCAGTTCTTC
CDR3 protein: CASSEWANEQFF

D gene: NA
V gene: TRBV23-1
J gene: TRBJ1-6
clone size: few
CDR3 DNA: TGCGCCAGCAGTCATTTCCGGACACCGGCGGATTCACCCCTCCACTTT
CDR3 protein: CASSHFRTPADSPLHF

D gene: NA
V gene: TRBV29-1
J gene: TRBJ2-5
clone size: NA
CDR3 DNA: TGCAGCGCGAACCGGGACCAAGAGACCCAGTACTTC
CDR3 protein: CSANRDQETQYF

D gene: TRBD1
V gene: TRBV5-1
J gene: TRBJ2-1
clone size: few
CDR3 DNA: TGCGCCAGCTGCCGGGGACAGGAGTACAATGAGCAGTTCTTC
CDR3 protein: CASCRGQEYNEQFF

D gene: NA
V gene: TRBV5-4
J gene: TRBJ1-2
clone size: NA
CDR3 DNA: TGTGCCAGCAGCCCTGCAGGAAATGTAGCTGTTGGCTACACCTTC
CDR3 protein: CASSPAGNVAVGYTF

D gene: NA
V gene: TRBV11-2
J gene: TRBJ2-1
clone size: NA
CDR3 DNA: TGTGCCAGCAGCTTTCTCGGGATCGAGTTCTTC
CDR3 protein: CASSFLGIEFF

D gene: NA
V gene: TRBV6-5
J gene: TRBJ2-1
clone size: few
CDR3 DNA: TGTGCCAGCAGTTACTCCGGGAACTTCAATGAGCAGTTCTTC
CDR3 protein: CASSYSGNFNEQFF

D gene: NA
V gene: TRBV27
J gene: TRBJ2-3
clone size: NA
CDR3 DNA: TGTGCCAGCAGTTGGGGATCTGATACGCAGTATTTT
CDR3 protein: CASSWGSDTQYF

D gene: NA
V gene: TRBV9
J gene: TRBJ2-3
clone size: few
CDR3 DNA: TGTGCCAGCAGCGTAGAGGGTAGCACAGATACGCAGTATTTT
CDR3 protein: CASSVEGSTDTQYF

D gene: TRBD2
V gene: TRBV6-5
J gene: TRBJ2-1
clone size: many
CDR3 DNA: TGTGCCAGCAGATACAGGGCGGGGGGGTCGAATGAGCAGTTCTTC
CDR3 protein: CASRYRAGGSNEQFF

D gene: NA
V gene: TRBV5-1
J gene: TRBJ2-2
clone size: NA
CDR3 DNA: TGCGCCAGCAGCTCGAGGGACCCCATCGGGGAGCTGTTTTTT
CDR3 protein: CASSSRDPIGELFF

D gene: NA
V gene: TRBV27
J gene: TRBJ1-5
clone size: NA
CDR3 DNA: TGTGCCAGCAGTTTATACCAGGGCAATCAGCCCCAGCATTTT
CDR3 protein: CASSLYQGNQPQHF

D gene: NA
V gene: TRBV5-1
J gene: TRBJ2-3
clone size: NA
CDR3 DNA: TGCGCCAGCAGCTTGGACAGGGAGGGAGATACGCAGTATTTT
CDR3 protein: CASSLDREGDTQYF

D gene: NA
V gene: TRBV7-2
J gene: TRBJ1-3
clone size: NA
CDR3 DNA: TGTGCCAGCAATCGTCGTGGAAACACCATATATTTT
CDR3 protein: CASNRRGNTIYF

D gene: NA
V gene: TRBV5-1
J gene: TRBJ2-1
clone size: NA
CDR3 DNA: TGCGCCAGCAGCTTGGGGCAGAACGTCAATGAGCAGTTCTTC
CDR3 protein: CASSLGQNVNEQFF

D gene: TRBD1
V gene: TRBV7-3
J gene: TRBJ1-2
clone size: few
CDR3 DNA: TGTGCCAGCAGCCTGGGACAGGGGACTCGGGCATTCACCTTC
CDR3 protein: CASSLGQGTRAFTF

D gene: NA
V gene: TRBV5-1
J gene: TRBJ2-5
clone size: NA
CDR3 DNA: TGCGCCAGCAGCCGAGGGGGTGTTGGAGTCCAAGAGACCCAGTACTTC
CDR3 protein: CASSRGGVGVQETQYF

D gene: NA
V gene: TRBV6-1
J gene: TRBJ2-1
clone size: NA
CDR3 DNA: TGTGCCAGCAGTCCAAGGGGATGGCAGGAGCAGTTCTTC
CDR3 protein: CASSPRGWQEQFF

D gene: NA
V gene: TRBV10-2
J gene: TRBJ1-5
clone size: NA
CDR3 DNA: TGCGCCAGCAGCCCTACCGCGGGCAATCAGCCCCAGCATTTT
CDR3 protein: CASSPTAGNQPQHF

D gene: NA
V gene: TRBV7-9
J gene: TRBJ2-7
clone size: few
CDR3 DNA: TGTGCCAGCAGCCAAGGGGCCGGCGAGCAGTACTTC
CDR3 protein: CASSQGAGEQYF

D gene: TRBD2
V gene: TRBV5-6
J gene: TRBJ2-3
clone size: many
CDR3 DNA: TGTGCCAGCAGGATGCTAGGAGCGGGAACAGATACGCAGTATTTT
CDR3 protein: CASRMLGAGTDTQYF

D gene: NA
V gene: TRBV5-1
J gene: TRBJ1-6
clone size: NA
CDR3 DNA: TGCGCCAGCAGCTTGGACCGCGGACATAATTCACCCCTCCACTTT
CDR3 protein: CASSLDRGHNSPLHF

D gene: TRBD1
V gene: TRBV7-9
J gene: TRBJ2-7
clone size: few
CDR3 DNA: TGTGCCAGCAGCTGGCCGGACAGGGGCTCCTACGAGCAGTACTTC
CDR3 protein: CASSWPDRGSYEQYF

D gene: NA
V gene: TRBV7-2
J gene: TRBJ1-6
clone size: few
CDR3 DNA: TGTGCCAGCAGCTTTACGGGGCCGAATTCACCCCTCCACTTT
CDR3 protein: CASSFTGPNSPLHF

D gene: TRBD1
V gene: TRBV6-4
J gene: TRBJ1-1
clone size: few
CDR3 DNA: TGTGCCAGCTGGCAGGGGGCTGTCGACACTGAAGCTTTCTTT
CDR3 protein: CASWQGAVDTEAFF